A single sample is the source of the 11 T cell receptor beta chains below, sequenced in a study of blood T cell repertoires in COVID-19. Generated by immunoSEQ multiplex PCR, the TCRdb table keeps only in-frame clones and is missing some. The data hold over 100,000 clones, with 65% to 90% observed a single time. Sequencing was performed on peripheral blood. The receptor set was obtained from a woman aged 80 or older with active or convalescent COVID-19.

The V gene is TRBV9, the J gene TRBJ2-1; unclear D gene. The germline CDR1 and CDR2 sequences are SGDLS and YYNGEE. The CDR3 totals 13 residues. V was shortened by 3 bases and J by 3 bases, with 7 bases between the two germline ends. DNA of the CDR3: TGTGCCAGCAGCGATAGTGGCTACAATGAGCAGTTCTTC. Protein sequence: CASSDSGYNEQFF.

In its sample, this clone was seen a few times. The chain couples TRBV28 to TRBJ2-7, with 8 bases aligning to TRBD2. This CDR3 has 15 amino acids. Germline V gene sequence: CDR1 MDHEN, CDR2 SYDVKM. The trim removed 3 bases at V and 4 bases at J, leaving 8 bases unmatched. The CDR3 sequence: CASSLAGGSVYEQYF. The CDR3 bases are TGTGCCAGCAGTTTGGCGGGGGGCAGCGTGTACGAGCAGTACTTC.

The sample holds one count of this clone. The CDR3 loop is CASSLAGGGGGNYGYTF. The CDR3 nucleotides are TGTGCCAGCAGCTTGGCCGGCGGAGGGGGGGGAAACTATGGCTACACCTTC. This chain joins TRBV5-4 and TRBJ1-2; possibly TRBD1 for D (6 bases). Germline assignment: CDR1 SGHNT and CDR2 YYREEE (reference sequence). V lost 0 bases and J 2 bases, leaving 17 bases between the germline ends. CDR3 length equals 17 residues.

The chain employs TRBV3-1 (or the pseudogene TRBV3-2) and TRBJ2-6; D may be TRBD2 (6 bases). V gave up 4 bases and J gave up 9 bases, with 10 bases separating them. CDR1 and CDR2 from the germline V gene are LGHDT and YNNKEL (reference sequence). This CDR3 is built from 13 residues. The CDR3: CASSPTGVNVLTF. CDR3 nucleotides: TGTGCCAGCAGCCCGACGGGAGTCAACGTCCTGACTTTC.

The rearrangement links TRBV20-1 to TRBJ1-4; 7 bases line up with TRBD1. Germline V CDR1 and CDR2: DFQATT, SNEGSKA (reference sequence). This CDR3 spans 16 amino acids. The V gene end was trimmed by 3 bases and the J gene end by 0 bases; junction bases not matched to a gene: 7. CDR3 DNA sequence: TGCAGTGCTAGTGGCAGGCAGGGGGCAACTAATGAAAAACTGTTTTTT. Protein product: CSASGRQGATNEKLFF.

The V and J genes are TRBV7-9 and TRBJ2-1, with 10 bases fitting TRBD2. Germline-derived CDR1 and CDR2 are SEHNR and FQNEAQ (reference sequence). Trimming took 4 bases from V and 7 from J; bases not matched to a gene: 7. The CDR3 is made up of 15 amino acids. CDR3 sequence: CASSSIAAGGNEQFF. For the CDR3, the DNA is TGTGCCAGCAGCTCAATCGCAGCGGGAGGGAATGAGCAGTTCTTC.

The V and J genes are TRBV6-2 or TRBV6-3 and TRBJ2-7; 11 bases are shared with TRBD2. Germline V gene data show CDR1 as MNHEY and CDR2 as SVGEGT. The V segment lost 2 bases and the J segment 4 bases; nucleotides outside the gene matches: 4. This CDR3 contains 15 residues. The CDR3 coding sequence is TGTGCCAGCAGTTACGGAGTAGCGGGAGGGTACGAGCAGTACTTC. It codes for CASSYGVAGGYEQYF.

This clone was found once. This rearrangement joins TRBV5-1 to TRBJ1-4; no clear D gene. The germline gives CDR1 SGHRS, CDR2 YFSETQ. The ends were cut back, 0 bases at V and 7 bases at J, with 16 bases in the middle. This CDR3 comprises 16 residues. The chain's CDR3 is CASSLAGLRRGEKLFF. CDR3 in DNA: TGCGCCAGCAGCTTGGCGGGCCTTAGACGGGGTGAAAAACTGTTTTTT.

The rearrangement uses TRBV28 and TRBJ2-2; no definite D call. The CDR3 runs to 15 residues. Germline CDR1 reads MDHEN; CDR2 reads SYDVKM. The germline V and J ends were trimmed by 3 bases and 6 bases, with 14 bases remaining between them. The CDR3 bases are TGTGCCAGCAGTTTTAGTCGTCTTGTGGCCGGGGAGCTGTTTTTT. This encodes CASSFSRLVAGELFF.

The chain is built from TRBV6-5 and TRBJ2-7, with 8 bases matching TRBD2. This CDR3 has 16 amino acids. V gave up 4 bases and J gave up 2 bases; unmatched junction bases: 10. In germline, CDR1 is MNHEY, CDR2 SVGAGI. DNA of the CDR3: TGTGCCAGCAGTTCACAGCTAGCGGGTTCCACCTACGAGCAGTACTTC. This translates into CASSSQLAGSTYEQYF.

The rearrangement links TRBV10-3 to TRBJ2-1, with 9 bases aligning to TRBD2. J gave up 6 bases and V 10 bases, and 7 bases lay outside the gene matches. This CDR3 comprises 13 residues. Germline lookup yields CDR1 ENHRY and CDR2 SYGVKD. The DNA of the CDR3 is TGTGCCACCACCGGGACTAGCAGCAATGAGCAGTTCTTC. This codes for CATTGTSSNEQFF.